The 9 T cell receptor beta chains presented below share a single source sample, sequenced in a study of identical twins. TCRdb reanalysed the 5' RACE reads using MiXCR and keeps one entry per CDR3 protein. Of 1.5 million or so distinct CDR3 sequences listed, 32% are singletons. The sequencing sample was made of cord blood. The source is a newborn girl in good health.

The J gene is TRBJ2-3, the V gene TRBV19; 9 positions match TRBD1. The length of the CDR3 is 16 residues. The V gene's germline CDR1 is LNHDA and CDR2 SQIVND (reference sequence). With 4 bases clipped from V and 2 bases from J, the junction kept 7 bases outside the gene matches. CDR3 nucleotide sequence: TGTGCCAGTAGTACGAGGGACAGGGTCGTCACAGATACGCAGTATTTT. This codes for CASSTRDRVVTDTQYF.

The chain recombines TRBV2 with TRBJ2-3, with TRBD2 as a possible D gene (7 bases). V dropped 4 bases and J dropped 0 bases, with 11 bases sitting between them. The CDR3 consists of 15 residues. Germline CDR1 SNHLY, CDR2 FYNNEI. The CDR3 loop reads CASSGRGASTDTQYF. CDR3 DNA sequence: TGTGCCAGCAGTGGACGGGGGGCTAGCACAGATACGCAGTATTTT.

This clonotype showed up just a few times. This chain joins TRBV28 and TRBJ2-7; TRBD2 agrees at 12 bases. Germline V gene lookup returns CDR1 MDHEN and CDR2 SYDVKM. Unmatched junction bases numbered 12, after V lost 0 bases and J lost 6 bases. This CDR3 comprises 18 residues. The CDR3: CASSLCSASGRVKCEQYF. DNA for the CDR3: TGTGCCAGCAGTTTATGTTCGGCTAGCGGGAGGGTAAAGTGCGAGCAGTACTTC. The variable domain in full, with the rest retrieved from reference TRBV28 and TRBJ2-7, is DVKVTQSSRYLVKRTGEKVFLECVQDMDHENMFWYRQDPGLGLRLIYFSYDVKMKEKGDIPEGYSVSREKKERFSLILESASTNQTSMYLCASSLCSASGRVKCEQYFGPGTRLTVT.

The rearrangement joins TRBV6-2 or TRBV6-3 to TRBJ1-4, with D unresolved. The CDR3 totals 14 residues. The V end lost 4 bases, the J end lost 6 bases, and 12 bases lay between the germline ends. Germline V CDR1 and CDR2: MNHEY, SVGEGT. CDR3 bases: TGTGCCAGCAGTTCAACGGCCCTCGATGAAAAACTGTTTTTT. It codes for CASSSTALDEKLFF.

The rearrangement uses TRBV30 and TRBJ2-7; a possible D gene is TRBD1 (6 bases). The CDR3 sequence is 11 residues long. V lost 6 bases and J lost 4, with 10 bases in between. Germline-derived CDR1 and CDR2 are GTSNPN and SVGIG (reference sequence). CDR3 amino acids: CACSGAYEQYF. In DNA, the CDR3 is TGTGCCTGTTCAGGGGCGTACGAGCAGTACTTC.

The genes are TRBV20-1 and TRBJ2-1; D is uncertain. The DNA end is a closer match to TRBJ2-7, so the J assignment may be wrong. The germline V gene encodes CDR1 DFQATT and CDR2 SNEGSKA (reference sequence). CDR3 size: 14 residues. In DNA, the CDR3 is TGCAGTGCTAGCCCAGCGTACTCCTACAATGAGCAGTACTTC. Protein product: CSASPAYSYNEQYF.

In regard to this clonotype: A read error may account for a junction end that differs from germline. The genes are TRBV2 and TRBJ2-3; 7 positions match TRBD1. CDR1 and CDR2 from the germline V gene are SNHLY and FYNNEI. This CDR3 contains 17 residues. Here the CDR3 reads CASSEAPIRDSTDTRYF. CDR3 DNA sequence: TGTGCCAGCAGTGAAGCGCCTATCAGGGACAGCACAGATACGCGGTATTTT.

This clonotype was observed a few times. The chain links TRBV15 to TRBJ1-1, with 8 bases identical to TRBD1. Trimming removed 0 bases from V and 0 bases from J; junction bases left unmatched: 6. Germline CDR1 is LNHNV and CDR2 is YYDKDF (reference sequence). The CDR3 runs to 17 residues. This CDR3 is CATSRDKDRVMNTEAFF. The CDR3 coding sequence is TGTGCCACCAGCAGAGATAAGGACAGGGTAATGAACACTGAAGCTTTCTTT. The full variable domain, in which reference TRBV15 and TRBJ1-1 provide the parts outside the CDR3, is DAMVIQNPRYQVTQFGKPVTLSCSQTLNHNVMYWYQQKSSQAPKLLFHYYDKDFNNEADTPDNFQSRRPNTSFCFLDIRSPGLGDTAMYLCATSRDKDRVMNTEAFFGQGTRLTVV.

Of note for this clonotype: A much more abundant neighbour one base away suggests this may be a read error. This CDR3 reads CASSLIQGNTEAFF. The CDR3 nucleotides are TGTGCCAGCAGCTTAATACAGGGGAACACTGAAGCTTTCTTT. The J gene is TRBJ1-1, the V gene TRBV7-2; tentatively, D is TRBD1 (6 bases). The length of the CDR3 is 14 residues. Trimming cost V 2 bases and J 1 base, with 8 bases left between them. Germline CDR1 and CDR2: SGHTA and FQGNSA.